These 11 T cell receptor beta chains were all obtained from the same sample, sequenced in a study of cytomegalovirus exposure and HLA in healthy donors (dated by TCRdb to the late 2010s). The library came from the immunoSEQ multiplex PCR assay. As stored in TCRdb, this immuneACCESS dataset retains in-frame rearrangements with V and J assigned. A fraction of the clones does not appear; measured against another copy, unresolved V genes explain less than half of the discrepancy, and the remainder lacks a known reason. The sample table records 150,000 to 200,000 clones; 85% of these occur just once. Jointly, the top ten make up 16% of the sample. Sequencing used PBMCs. These receptors originate from a man between 18 and 35 years old in good health and CMV-seropositive.

This chain uses TRBV5-4 with TRBJ2-7; TRBD2 matches at 7 bases. The ends lost 0 bases at V and 0 bases at J; junction bases unmatched: 6. Germline lookup yields CDR1 SGHNT and CDR2 YYREEE (reference sequence). CDR3 length equals 16 residues. CDR3 DNA sequence: TGTGCCAGCAGCTTGGCACTTAGCGGGCACTCCTACGAGCAGTACTTC. Its protein product is CASSLALSGHSYEQYF.

V usage is TRBV15 and J usage is TRBJ1-5; a possible D gene is TRBD1 (5 bases). This CDR3 has 15 residues. V gave up 0 bases and J gave up 7 bases, with 13 bases separating them. Germline CDR1 is LNHNV and CDR2 is YYDKDF (reference sequence). The chain's CDR3 is CATSRDKGLRQPQHF. The DNA of the CDR3 is TGTGCCACCAGCAGAGATAAGGGGTTGAGGCAGCCCCAGCATTTT.

The rearrangement links TRBV7-3 to TRBJ2-2; TRBD2 agrees at 14 bases. Trimming removed 4 bases from V and 4 bases from J; junction bases left unmatched: 5. From germline, CDR1 is SGHTA and CDR2 FQGTGA. The CDR3 extends over 17 amino acids. CDR3 loop: CASSSGLAGVGTGELFF. The CDR3 DNA reads TGTGCCAGCAGCTCGGGACTAGCGGGAGTGGGCACCGGGGAGCTGTTTTTT. The full variable domain, completed using reference TRBV7-3 and TRBJ2-2, is GAGVSQTPSNKVTEKGKYVELRCDPISGHTALYWYRQSLGQGPEFLIYFQGTGAADDSGLPNDRFFAVRPEGSVSTLKIQRTERGDSAVYLCASSSGLAGVGTGELFFGEGSRLTVL.

The J gene is TRBJ2-6, the V gene TRBV28; D is uncertain. V lost 8 bases to trimming and J lost 4 bases, with 3 bases between them. The CDR3 has 11 residues. From germline, CDR1 is MDHEN and CDR2 SYDVKM. CDR3 sequence: CASLGANVLTF. DNA for the CDR3: TGTGCCAGCCTCGGGGCCAACGTCCTGACTTTC.

The CDR3 region is CASRRDALESGELFF. CDR3 sequence (DNA): TGTGCCAGCAGGCGGGACGCTTTGGAGTCCGGGGAGCTGTTTTTT. The chain combines TRBV5-8 with TRBJ2-2; D perhaps matches TRBD2 (6 bases). Trimming removed 5 bases at V and 6 bases at J, with 17 bases between. The CDR3 length is 15 residues. Germline loops: CDR1 SGHTS, CDR2 YDEGEE. Variable domain in full (rest from reference TRBV5-8 and TRBJ2-2): EAGVTQSPTHLIKTRGQQATLRCSPISGHTSVYWYQQALGLGLQFLLWYDEGEERNRGNFPPRFSGRQFPNYSSELNVNALELEDSALYLCASRRDALESGELFFGEGSRLTVL.

This clone was seen a handful of times. The chain links TRBV6-5 to TRBJ1-1; 8 bases map to TRBD1. From germline, CDR1 is MNHEY and CDR2 SVGAGI. The J segment lost 0 bases and the V segment lost 6 bases, leaving 3 bases of the junction unmatched. The CDR3 covers 14 residues. CDR3 DNA sequence: TGTGCCAGCAGAGGACAGGGCGTGAACACTGAAGCTTTCTTT. As protein: CASRGQGVNTEAFF.

With regard to this clone: The CDR3 carries no conserved terminal phenylalanine or tryptophan, so it likely arises from a read error. Because the CDR3's place on the DNA is in doubt, the DNA is left out and the CDR3 is given as listed by TCRdb. The rearrangement uses TRBV5-1 and TRBJ1-1; the table's D call of TRBD1 was not tested on the DNA. The V gene's germline CDR1 is SGHRS and CDR2 YFSETQ. The length of the CDR3 is 8 amino acids, counting both ends. CDR3 region: CASSSYRG.

The CDR3 DNA reads as TGTGCCAGCAGTACTAAGCGGGGGGGCTCCTACGAGCAGTACTTC. Translated, it gives CASSTKRGGSYEQYF. V gene TRBV6-5 combines with J gene TRBJ2-7; 10 nucleotides line up with TRBD2. The CDR3 runs to 15 residues. J was trimmed by 0 bases and V by 5 bases; bases with no gene match: 4. Germline CDR1 reads MNHEY; CDR2 reads SVGAGI.

This chain uses TRBV5-1 with TRBJ1-2; 8 bases fit TRBD1. The CDR3 runs 14 residues. CDR1 SGHRS and CDR2 YFSETQ come from the germline V gene. Losses at the gene ends were 1 base for V and 7 bases for J; bases not matched to a gene: 6. The CDR3 DNA reads as TGCGCCAGCAGCTTGTATACAGGGGGTCTTGGCTACACCTTC. Amino acids: CASSLYTGGLGYTF.

This sequence joins TRBV11-2 and TRBJ2-1; tentatively, D is TRBD2 (6 bases). Trimming cost V 5 bases and J 3 bases, with 14 bases left between them. The V gene's germline CDR1 is SGHAT and CDR2 FQNNGV. CDR3 length: 15 residues. The CDR3 protein is CASSRQVGGYNEQFF. The CDR3 coding sequence is TGTGCCAGCAGCCGGCAAGTGGGGGGCTACAATGAGCAGTTCTTC. Based on the CDR3 plus reference TRBV11-2 and TRBJ2-1, the full variable domain is EAGVAQSPRYKIIEKRQSVAFWCNPISGHATLYWYQQILGQGPKLLIQFQNNGVVDDSQLPKDRFSAERLKGVDSTLKIQPAKLEDSAVYLCASSRQVGGYNEQFFGPGTRLTVL.

The genes are TRBV5-1 and TRBJ2-1, with D possibly being TRBD2 (5 bases). This CDR3 has 15 amino acids. V gave up 4 bases and J gave up 1 base, with 12 bases separating them. In germline, CDR1 is SGHRS, CDR2 YFSETQ. CDR3 region: CASSAGLRSYNEQFF. CDR3 bases: TGCGCCAGCAGCGCCGGACTCCGATCCTACAATGAGCAGTTCTTC.